The rows below give T cell receptor beta chains drawn from one sample of a study of blood T cell repertoires in COVID-19. The assay was immunoSEQ multiplex PCR, and TCRdb's table has in-frame clones only and misses some. Altogether some 80,000 clones are present, 75% to 90% being singletons, with the ten largest covering over 2%. The sequencing input was peripheral blood. The source is a human donor in a cohort sampled during active COVID-19. Both conserved end residues are part of each CDR3. The D gene is left open where the match is weak. Expanded clones are given a class, and other clones once, few, many or no size at all.

TGTGCCAGCAGTTCGGACAGGGGCGGCGAGCAGTACTTC CASSSDRGGEQYF 13 TRBJ2-7 NA TRBD1 TRBV28
TGCGCCAGCAGAAGTGTACTAGCGGGAGGGCCTGACGAGCAGTACTTC CASRSVLAGGPDEQYF 16 TRBJ2-7 NA TRBD2 TRBV5-1
TGCAGCGTCAGCACTGAGGGTACGAACACCGGGGAGCTGTTTTTT CSVSTEGTNTGELFF 15 TRBJ2-2 NA NA TRBV29-1
TGCGCCAGCAGCCAAGGTGCCAGGGATTATAATTCACCCCTCCACTTT CASSQGARDYNSPLHF 16 TRBJ1-6 NA NA TRBV4-1
TGTGCCAGCAGCTTAGATAAAAGTGGGAGAGGAACCAAAAACATTCAGTACTTC CASSLDKSGRGTKNIQYF 18 TRBJ2-4 NA NA TRBV11-2
TGTGCCAGCAGCGTAGGTGGAGGGACTACCTACAATGAGCAGTTCTTC CASSVGGGTTYNEQFF 16 TRBJ2-1 once TRBD2 TRBV9
TGCGCCAGCAGCTTGTCTCTACGCGCGGCAGCCCTTGAAGCTTTCTTT CASSLSLRAAALEAFF 16 TRBJ1-1 once NA TRBV5-1
TGTGCCAGAAGCCGCGAGTGCAGGGGATTTCAGCCCCAGCATTTT CARSRECRGFQPQHF 15 TRBJ1-5 NA NA TRBV5-3
TGTGCCAGCACTCTTTCCGGGACAAAAAACATTCAGTACTTC CASTLSGTKNIQYF 14 TRBJ2-4 NA NA TRBV3-1/TRBV3-2
TGTGCCAGCAGCTTAGCGGGGACACCGTTGGAGAAGGGAACTGAAGCTTTCTTT CASSLAGTPLEKGTEAFF 18 TRBJ1-1 few NA TRBV7-9
TGTGCCAGCAGCCAGCGGACTAGCGGGGGGGCCAGGACCTCCTACGAGCAGTACTTC CASSQRTSGGARTSYEQYF 19 TRBJ2-7 NA TRBD2 TRBV3-1/TRBV3-2
TGTGCCAGCAGCACCGCAGGGGGCGCTGGAAACACCATATATTTT CASSTAGGAGNTIYF 15 TRBJ1-3 NA TRBD1 TRBV7-9
TGTGCCAGCAGCTTAGATCTCGCCTTAGCGGGGACCGGGGAGCTGTTTTTT CASSLDLALAGTGELFF 17 TRBJ2-2 once TRBD2 TRBV7-9
TGTGCCAGCATATGGACTAGCGATGAGCAGTTCTTC CASIWTSDEQFF 12 TRBJ2-1 few TRBD2 TRBV2
TGTGCCAGCTCACCAAGCAGGGGGCAAAGTGAAAAACTGTTTTTT CASSPSRGQSEKLFF 15 TRBJ1-4 NA TRBD1 TRBV18
TGTGCCAGCAGTGAGGCGGGGAGGAGCACAGATACGCAGTATTTT CASSEAGRSTDTQYF 15 TRBJ2-3 large NA TRBV2
TGTGCCTTACGGAGGACCTTAGGTCGGTCAGATACGCAGTATTTT CALRRTLGRSDTQYF 15 TRBJ2-3 once NA TRBV30
TGTGCCAGCTCACGGACGGATTCTAGCGGGAGGGGAGAGACCCAGTACTTC CASSRTDSSGRGETQYF 17 TRBJ2-5 NA TRBD2 TRBV18
TGTGCCAGCAGCTTATATGCTAGCGGACCCTACGAGCAGTACTTC CASSLYASGPYEQYF 15 TRBJ2-7 NA TRBD2 TRBV7-3
TGTGCCAGCAAGGGGGGACTAGTGGGGACCGGGGAGCTGTTTTTT CASKGGLVGTGELFF 15 TRBJ2-2 NA TRBD2 TRBV9
TGTGCCAGCAGCTTAGGAGTGTGGACAGTTTACAATGAGCAGTTCTTC CASSLGVWTVYNEQFF 16 TRBJ2-1 NA NA TRBV7-9
TGTGCCACCCACCCGAGGGCTAGAGGTGAGCAGTTCTTC CATHPRARGEQFF 13 TRBJ2-1 NA NA TRBV28
TGTGCCAGCAGCTGGGCAGACGCTAACTATGGCTACACCTTC CASSWADANYGYTF 14 TRBJ1-2 NA NA TRBV5-4
TGTGCCAGCAGTGGTGGCAGTGGGAGGAACACAGATACGCAGTATTTT CASSGGSGRNTDTQYF 16 TRBJ2-3 NA NA TRBV2
TGTGCCAGCAGCGCAGGGACACTGGTCTCCTACGAGCAGTACTTC CASSAGTLVSYEQYF 15 TRBJ2-7 NA NA TRBV5-4
TGCGCCAGCAGCTTGCTCCCCGGCAATCAGCCCCAGCATTTT CASSLLPGNQPQHF 14 TRBJ1-5 NA NA TRBV5-1
TGTGCCAGCAGCTCGACCGGGGGGCCGGCGGGCAATGAGCAGTTCTTC CASSSTGGPAGNEQFF 16 TRBJ2-1 NA NA TRBV7-2
TGTGCCAGTAGTATAGTGGATACTCCAAACAGGGCTCAGGTCTTC CASSIVDTPNRAQVF 15 TRBJ2-4 NA NA TRBV19
TGCGCCAGCAGCCAAGATACAGGGAGGGTAGATCAGCCCCAGCATTTT CASSQDTGRVDQPQHF 16 TRBJ1-5 NA NA TRBV4-1
TGTGCCAGCAGCCCAGTAGCGGGAGCTATATACGAGCAGTACTTC CASSPVAGAIYEQYF 15 TRBJ2-7 NA TRBD2 TRBV14
TGTGCCAGCAGTTTACCAGACAGCTTTATGGGGTATGGCTACACCTTC CASSLPDSFMGYGYTF 16 TRBJ1-2 NA NA TRBV28
TGCGCCAGCAGCCCCGAAAACAGGGGTGGCCGCTATGGCTACACCTTC CASSPENRGGRYGYTF 16 TRBJ1-2 few TRBD1 TRBV4-3
TGTGCCAGCAGCCAGGGGCGGGGGTTTCCCTACGAGCAGTACTTC CASSQGRGFPYEQYF 15 TRBJ2-7 NA TRBD2 TRBV14
TGTGCCAGCAGCCAAGGGACTTTGGACAGGATCTATGGCTACACCTTC CASSQGTLDRIYGYTF 16 TRBJ1-2 NA TRBD1 TRBV14
TGTGCCAGCAGTGAATTGGGGGCCCTCTCCTACAATGAGCAGTTCTTC CASSELGALSYNEQFF 16 TRBJ2-1 NA NA TRBV2
TGTGCCAGCCGGGGCAAGGGGGACAATGAGCAGTTCTTC CASRGKGDNEQFF 13 TRBJ2-1 NA NA TRBV7-2
TGTGCCAGCAGAACTGGTGCCTACGAGCAGTACTTC CASRTGAYEQYF 12 TRBJ2-7 NA NA TRBV28
TGTGCCAGCAGTCGTCGACAGGGGGCGAACACTGAAGCTTTCTTT CASSRRQGANTEAFF 15 TRBJ1-1 NA TRBD1 TRBV6-5
TGTGCCAGCAGGGGACACTACGAGCAGTACTTC CASRGHYEQYF 11 TRBJ2-7 NA NA TRBV2
TGCGCCAGCAGCTTTGGACTAGCGGAGCCAGGAGATACGCAGTATTTT CASSFGLAEPGDTQYF 16 TRBJ2-3 NA TRBD2 TRBV5-1
TGTGCCACCAGCGACGGGGGTGATATCGGGGAGCTGTTTTTT CATSDGGDIGELFF 14 TRBJ2-2 few NA TRBV15
TGTGCCAGCAGTGACAGCGGGAGGGCCCGAAATGAGCAGTTCTTC CASSDSGRARNEQFF 15 TRBJ2-1 NA TRBD2 TRBV6-4
TGTGCCAGCTCCCAGGCTAACTATGGCTACACCTTC CASSQANYGYTF 12 TRBJ1-2 few NA TRBV6-6
TGTGCCAGCAGCCGCGGTGGGGGGGGTAGCAATGAGCAGTTCTTC CASSRGGGGSNEQFF 15 TRBJ2-1 NA TRBD2 TRBV5-4
TGTGCCAGCAGTTATATCTTCGGGGTTTTGTACTTC CASSYIFGVLYF 12 TRBJ2-4 NA NA TRBV6-5
TGCGCCAGCAGCCAAGACCTCGGGGACGAGCAGTACTTC CASSQDLGDEQYF 13 TRBJ2-7 NA NA TRBV4-3
TGCGCCAGCAGCTTGGGACAGGGGTTGCGCGAGCAGTACTTC CASSLGQGLREQYF 14 TRBJ2-7 NA TRBD1 TRBV5-1
TGCGCCAGCAGCTCAGATACCGTCCACAGATTACCGGAGGGGACCCAGTACTTC CASSSDTVHRLPEGTQYF 18 TRBJ2-5 NA NA TRBV5-1
TGCGCCAGCAGCCAAGAAGACAGAGGTCCTTCTGGGGCCAACGTCCTGACTTTC CASSQEDRGPSGANVLTF 18 TRBJ2-6 NA NA TRBV4-1
TGTGCCAGCAGTTACGGGACAGGGGCGCGCTACACCTTC CASSYGTGARYTF 13 TRBJ1-2 NA TRBD1 TRBV6-2/TRBV6-3
TGCGCCAGCAGTTATGGGACAGGGGGAATAATAAACATTCAGTACTTC CASSYGTGGIINIQYF 16 TRBJ2-4 once TRBD1 TRBV4-3
TGCAGCGTTTTTTTAGCGGCCACAGATACGCAGTATTTT CSVFLAATDTQYF 13 TRBJ2-3 NA NA TRBV29-1
TGTGCCAGCTCACCACTTCGACCCGGGACAGGGGGTAACCTGAGGAACACTGAAGCTTTCTTT CASSPLRPGTGGNLRNTEAFF 21 TRBJ1-1 once TRBD1 TRBV18
TGTGCCAGCAGTTTCGGGGGGTTTAATGAAAAACTGTTTTTT CASSFGGFNEKLFF 14 TRBJ1-4 NA NA TRBV28
TGTGCCAGCAGCCCAACTAGCGGTGGGCGTGAGCAGTACTTC CASSPTSGGREQYF 14 TRBJ2-7 once TRBD2 TRBV7-2
TGTGCCAGCAGTGAAGCGCTTGGGGGGGCAAGGGAGACCCAGTACTTC CASSEALGGARETQYF 16 TRBJ2-5 NA NA TRBV6-1